Each of the 32 T cell receptor beta chains below was sequenced from the same sample in a study of T cell responses to AZD1222 COVID-19 vaccine. TCRdb keeps only in-frame clones here, not all; method: immunoSEQ multiplex PCR. The sample has 95,000 to 150,000 clones; around 83% are singletons. The material sequenced was peripheral blood, taken 28 days after the second AZD1222 dose. The receptors come from an adult who received the AZD1222 COVID-19 vaccine.

The chain couples TRBV6-4 to TRBJ2-3, with 11 bases lining up with TRBD2. Trimming at V came to 4 bases and at J to 4 bases, leaving 7 bases not matched to a gene. The CDR3 contains 16 residues. Germline loops: CDR1 MRHNA, CDR2 SNTAGT. The CDR3 sequence is CASSVALAGGPDTQYF. The DNA of the CDR3 is TGTGCCAGCAGTGTCGCCCTAGCGGGGGGCCCAGATACGCAGTATTTT.

V gene TRBV5-5 combines with J gene TRBJ1-4; D is undetermined. The CDR3 covers 15 residues. CDR1 is SGHKS and CDR2 is YYEKEE in the germline V gene (reference sequence). Trimming removed 1 base from V and 0 bases from J, with 7 bases in between. For the CDR3, the DNA is TGTGCCAGCAGCTTGAGATCTGCAACTAATGAAAAACTGTTTTTT. Amino acids: CASSLRSATNEKLFF.

The gene calls are TRBV2 and TRBJ2-2; tentative D call: TRBD1 (5 bases). This CDR3 region has 14 residues. Germline values: CDR1 SNHLY, CDR2 FYNNEI. V lost 6 bases to trimming and J lost 6 bases, with 14 bases between them. CDR3 coding DNA: TGTGCCAGCAGAGGGGCAGGAGAGGCCGGGGAGCTGTTTTTT. This encodes CASRGAGEAGELFF.

The chain employs TRBV28 and TRBJ1-2, with 7 bases fitting TRBD1. The CDR3 is made up of 12 amino acids. V trimming: 8 bases; J trimming: 3 bases; junction bases outside the gene matches: 3. Germline CDR1 MDHEN, CDR2 SYDVKM. CDR3 amino acids: CASLDRDYGYTF. The CDR3 DNA sequence: TGTGCCAGCCTTGACAGGGACTATGGCTACACCTTC.

This rearrangement joins TRBV7-2 to TRBJ1-5; possibly TRBD1 for D (5 bases). Germline-derived CDR1 and CDR2 are SGHTA and FQGNSA. Trimming took off 0 bases at V and 6 bases at J, with 15 bases between the two ends. This CDR3 region has 16 residues. The CDR3, as DNA: TGTGCCAGCAGCTTAGCGCGCGGGGACGACAGTCAGCCCCAGCATTTT. It encodes CASSLARGDDSQPQHF. The full variable domain, in which reference TRBV7-2 and TRBJ1-5 provide the parts outside the CDR3, is GAGVSQSPSNKVTEKGKDVELRCDPISGHTALYWYRQSLGQGLEFLIYFQGNSAPDKSGLPSDRFSAERTGGSVSTLTIQRTQQEDSAVYLCASSLARGDDSQPQHFGDGTRLSIL.

This chain uses TRBV7-2 with TRBJ2-5; D gene ambiguous. This CDR3 is built from 14 residues. Germline V gene sequence: CDR1 SGHTA, CDR2 FQGNSA. Trimming left V 4 bases short and J 5 bases short, with 14 bases between. CDR3 residues: CASSSQTTWETQYF. Written as DNA, the CDR3 is TGTGCCAGCAGCTCCCAGACCACATGGGAGACCCAGTACTTC.

This clone has a single count. The chain has TRBV25-1 and TRBJ2-2; D may correspond to TRBD1 or TRBD2 (5 bases each). Germline loops: CDR1 MGHDK, CDR2 SYGVNS. CDR3 length equals 15 residues. Trimming cost V 3 bases and J 0 bases, with 8 bases left between them. In DNA, the CDR3 is TGTGCCAGCAGTGACGGGACGACGAACACCGGGGAGCTGTTTTTT. This translates into CASSDGTTNTGELFF. The complete variable domain, with remaining parts taken from reference TRBV25-1 and TRBJ2-2, reads EADIYQTPRYLVIGTGKKITLECSQTMGHDKMYWYQQDPGMELHLIHYSYGVNSTEKGDLSSESTVSRIRTEHFPLTLESARPSHTSQYLCASSDGTTNTGELFFGEGSRLTVL.

V gene TRBV6-5 combines with J gene TRBJ1-1; D is possibly TRBD1 (5 bases). The CDR3 contains 15 residues. Germline CDR1 and CDR2: MNHEY and SVGAGI. Trimming took off 0 bases at V and 1 base at J, with 9 bases between the two ends. The chain's CDR3 is CASSYSWTPNTEAFF. As DNA, the CDR3 is TGTGCCAGCAGTTACTCCTGGACACCGAACACTGAAGCTTTCTTT.

The chain has TRBV27 and TRBJ2-7, with D hard to call. Germline CDR1 is MNHEY and CDR2 is SMNVEV (reference sequence). This CDR3 is built from 14 residues. The V end lost 0 bases, the J end lost 2 bases, and 8 bases lay between the germline ends. CDR3 bases: TGTGCCAGCAGTTTATCGGGCGTACCCTACGAGCAGTACTTC. Protein sequence: CASSLSGVPYEQYF.

In this sample, this clone is medium-sized. The V call is TRBV10-1, the J call TRBJ2-7, with TRBD2 matching 10 bases. The CDR3 loop spans 16 amino acids. From germline, CDR1 is WNHNN and CDR2 SYGVQD (reference sequence). The V and J ends lost 2 bases and 2 bases, in that order; junction bases with no gene match: 6. The CDR3 loop is CASSEGPSGGAYEQYF. Written as DNA, the CDR3 is TGCGCCAGCAGTGAGGGGCCCAGCGGGGGGGCCTACGAGCAGTACTTC.

V is TRBV24-1 and J is TRBJ1-4; 8 bases map to TRBD1. The CDR3 length is 16 residues. CDR1 KGHDR and CDR2 SFDVKD come from the germline V gene. The ends lost 4 bases at V and 2 bases at J; junction bases unmatched: 5. Here the CDR3 reads CATSDGTGGTNEKLFF. The CDR3 nucleotides read TGTGCCACCAGTGACGGGACAGGTGGTACTAATGAAAAACTGTTTTTT.

The V gene is TRBV5-4, the J gene TRBJ2-1, with D possibly matching TRBD2 (7 bases). V lost 3 bases and J 7 bases, leaving 17 bases between the germline ends. Germline V gene data show CDR1 as SGHNT and CDR2 as YYREEE (reference sequence). The CDR3 runs 15 residues. The CDR3 DNA reads TGTGCCAGCAGCTCCTCTGGGGGGGCTAGTAATGAGCAGTTCTTC. This gives the protein CASSSSGGASNEQFF.

The V gene is TRBV19, the J gene TRBJ2-2, with 7 positions matching TRBD1. The germline V gene has CDR1 LNHDA and CDR2 SQIVND (reference sequence). The V gene end was trimmed by 6 bases and the J gene end by 6 bases; junction bases not matched to a gene: 7. The CDR3 runs 14 residues. Here the CDR3 reads CASSPRQGAGELFF. For the CDR3, the DNA is TGTGCCAGTAGCCCCCGACAGGGCGCCGGGGAGCTGTTTTTT. Together with reference TRBV19 and TRBJ2-2, the CDR3 gives the full variable domain: DGGITQSPKYLFRKEGQNVTLSCEQNLNHDAMYWYRQDPGQGLRLIYYSQIVNDFQKGDIAEGYSVSREKKESFPLTVTSAQKNPTAFYLCASSPRQGAGELFFGEGSRLTVL.

This chain uses TRBV7-9 with TRBJ1-2; 8 nucleotides match TRBD1. The CDR3 sequence is 14 residues long. Per the germline V gene, CDR1 is SEHNR and CDR2 is FQNEAQ (reference sequence). Trimming cost V 4 bases and J 4 bases; bases outside gene matches: 5. CDR3: CASSSSGGSYGYTF. CDR3 coding DNA: TGTGCCAGCAGCTCCTCAGGGGGCAGCTATGGCTACACCTTC.

This chain joins TRBV9 and TRBJ2-5; 10 bases fit TRBD1. V lost 3 bases, J lost 5 bases, and 7 bases stayed unmatched. CDR1 is SGDLS and CDR2 is YYNGEE in the germline V gene. The CDR3 consists of 15 residues. The CDR3 protein is CASSEGTGVEETQYF. The CDR3 DNA reads as TGTGCCAGCAGCGAGGGGACAGGGGTGGAGGAGACCCAGTACTTC.

This chain joins TRBV2 and TRBJ1-5; D is uncertain. This CDR3 region has 17 residues. The V end lost 0 bases, the J end lost 0 bases, and 12 bases lay between the germline ends. Per germline, CDR1 SNHLY and CDR2 FYNNEI. The CDR3 reads CASSEAPTDYSNQPQHF. As DNA, the CDR3 is TGTGCCAGCAGTGAAGCACCGACGGATTATAGCAATCAGCCCCAGCATTTT.

The V gene is TRBV10-3, the J gene TRBJ1-5; 8 bases agree with TRBD1. J was trimmed by 4 bases and V by 4 bases; bases with no gene match: 12. This CDR3 spans 17 amino acids. Germline V lookup: CDR1 ENHRY, CDR2 SYGVKD. As DNA, the CDR3 is TGTGCCATCAGTGCGGGACAGGCACTTAGGGGAAATCAGCCCCAGCATTTT. Protein: CAISAGQALRGNQPQHF.

V gene TRBV24-1 combines with J gene TRBJ1-2, with 10 bases that match TRBD1. The CDR3 loop spans 15 amino acids. V trimming: 7 bases; J trimming: 3 bases; junction bases outside the gene matches: 7. Germline-derived CDR1 and CDR2 are KGHDR and SFDVKD. The CDR3 here is CATSAGTGAYYGYTF. The CDR3 region has the DNA TGTGCCACCAGCGCCGGGACAGGGGCGTACTATGGCTACACCTTC.

This clone has only one observation. The V gene is TRBV11-2, the J gene TRBJ1-3; D gene uncertain. V was cut by 5 bases and J by 3 bases, with 14 bases left in between. Per the germline V gene, CDR1 is SGHAT and CDR2 is FQNNGV. This CDR3 is 15 amino acids long. The CDR3 sequence is CASSPADYLGNTIYF. Here the CDR3 DNA reads TGTGCCAGCAGCCCAGCAGACTACCTTGGAAACACCATATATTTT.

The J gene is TRBJ2-5, the V gene TRBV5-1, with 8 bases aligning to TRBD2. CDR1 and CDR2 (germline): SGHRS, YFSETQ. Trimming took 3 bases from V and 5 from J; bases not matched to a gene: 9. This CDR3 is 15 amino acids long. The CDR3: CASSSTAGGWETQYF. The CDR3 DNA sequence: TGCGCCAGCAGCTCCACCGCGGGGGGCTGGGAGACCCAGTACTTC.

The V call is TRBV5-1, the J call TRBJ2-1; possible D gene TRBD2, 6 bases. V lost 0 bases, J lost 13 bases, and 14 bases lay in between. The germline V gene has CDR1 SGHRS and CDR2 YFSETQ. The CDR3 totals 13 residues. The CDR3 DNA reads TGCGCCAGCAGCTTGGAGCTTGGGACTCCCCAGTTCTTC. It yields the protein CASSLELGTPQFF.

The genes are TRBV6-5 and TRBJ1-2, with D perhaps matching TRBD1 (5 bases). CDR1 is MNHEY, CDR2 SVGAGI, per germline. This CDR3 has 13 amino acids. The V and J ends lost 4 bases and 4 bases respectively, with 10 bases between them. Here the CDR3 reads CASSSTGVYGYTF. As DNA, the CDR3 is TGTGCCAGCAGTTCCACGGGGGTCTATGGCTACACCTTC.

The chain is built from TRBV5-6 and TRBJ2-1, with 12 bases matching TRBD2. Losses at the gene ends were 4 bases for V and 9 bases for J; bases not matched to a gene: 8. From germline, CDR1 is SGHDT and CDR2 YYEEEE. There are 15 residues in the CDR3. CDR3 DNA: TGTGCCAGCAGCGGTCTAGCGGGGGGGCCGGTTGAGCAGTTCTTC. Amino acids: CASSGLAGGPVEQFF.

The genes are TRBV28 and TRBJ2-7, with TRBD1 matching 7 bases. V lost 5 bases and J lost 5; bases outside the gene matches: 12. The CDR3 is 15 residues long. Looked up from germline, CDR1 is MDHEN and CDR2 is SYDVKM. CDR3 nucleotide sequence: TGTGCCAGCAGTCCTTGGTCCGGGACAGAGGACGAGCAGTACTTC. The encoded protein is CASSPWSGTEDEQYF.

This clone was found once. Its ends do not fully match the called genes, so a read error is possible. The chain employs TRBV2 and TRBJ2-5; 7 positions match TRBD1. CDR1 is SNHLY and CDR2 is FYNNEI in the germline V gene. The CDR3 consists of 16 residues. CDR3 sequence (DNA): TGTGCCAGCAGCGAAGTAAGAGGACAGGTCCAAGAGACCCAGTACTTC. Residues: CASSEVRGQVQETQYF.

CDR3 in DNA: TGTGCCAGCAGCTTAGTTGCCCAGGTTAGCACAGATACGCAGTATTTT. Translation gives CASSLVAQVSTDTQYF. The chain couples TRBV7-2 to TRBJ2-3, with no clear D. The ends were cut back, 1 base at V and 0 bases at J, with 11 bases in the middle. This CDR3 spans 16 amino acids. CDR1 and CDR2 (germline): SGHTA, FQGNSA.

In DNA form, the CDR3 reads TGCGCCAGCAGCGGAGGGTCGGGGCAAGAGACCCAGTACTTC. Translated, it gives CASSGGSGQETQYF. The V call is TRBV5-1, the J call TRBJ2-5; weak D call: TRBD2 (6 bases). CDR3 size: 14 residues. V was pared by 4 bases and J by 2 bases, with 12 bases between. Looked up from germline, CDR1 is SGHRS and CDR2 is YFSETQ.

The chain joins TRBV3-1 (or the pseudogene TRBV3-2) to TRBJ2-5, with 9 bases identical to TRBD1. The germline gives CDR1 LGHDT, CDR2 YNNKEL (reference sequence). This CDR3 comprises 15 residues. V shed 4 bases, J shed 5 bases, and the junction held 8 bases outside the gene matches. CDR3 amino acids: CASSPRDRAGETQYF. The CDR3 nucleotides read TGTGCCAGCAGCCCCCGGGACAGGGCCGGGGAGACCCAGTACTTC.

J is TRBJ1-6 and V is TRBV27; TRBD1 matches at 8 bases. V gave up 6 bases and J gave up 11 bases; unmatched junction bases: 12. Germline assignment: CDR1 MNHEY and CDR2 SMNVEV (reference sequence). The CDR3 covers 15 residues. DNA of the CDR3: TGTGCCAGCAGCCTAGGACAGGGCTATAGAGCACCCCTCCACTTT. Its protein product is CASSLGQGYRAPLHF.

This chain links TRBV12-3 or TRBV12-4 with TRBJ1-1; D not resolved. V dropped 8 bases and J dropped 1 base, with 11 bases sitting between them. This CDR3 has 13 amino acids. This CDR3 reads CASEKDWNTEAFF. CDR3 coding DNA: TGTGCCAGCGAAAAGGACTGGAACACTGAAGCTTTCTTT.

The chain uses TRBV5-1 and TRBJ2-5; perhaps TRBD2 as D (5 bases). Germline loops: CDR1 SGHRS, CDR2 YFSETQ. The CDR3 has 14 amino acids. Trimming removed 4 bases at V and 2 bases at J, with 12 bases between. In DNA form, the CDR3 reads TGCGCCAGCAGCCCGAGGGCTGGGCAAGAGACCCAGTACTTC. Its protein product is CASSPRAGQETQYF.

This chain joins TRBV30 and TRBJ1-1; 9 bases line up with TRBD1. Germline V gene sequence: CDR1 GTSNPN, CDR2 SVGIG (reference sequence). The CDR3 sequence is 13 residues long. V was pared by 3 bases and J by 10 bases, with 9 bases of the junction left unmatched. Written as DNA, the CDR3 is TGTGCCTGGAGGATGAGACAGGGGGGTAGAGCTTTCTTT. It translates to CAWRMRQGGRAFF.